These T cell receptor beta chains were read from a single sample in a study of cytomegalovirus exposure and HLA in healthy donors. Data came from immunoSEQ multiplex PCR; TCRdb stores just in-frame clones and leaves some out. The data contain fewer than 250,000 clones, around 86% of them singletons. The specimen sequenced was PBMCs. These receptors all stem from a young woman in good health and CMV-seropositive. Each CDR3 is given with its conserved first and last residue. D genes are given only for firm matches. Size tells how often a clone was seen (once, few, many) or the class of an expanded clone, and some rows leave it out.

v_call	clone_size	d_call	j_call	cdr3_length	cdr3_nt	cdr3_aa
TRBV27	.	TRBD2	TRBJ2-5	20	TGTGCCAGCAGTTTGATAGCGGGAGGGCCATCGGGTTGGGTACAAGAGACCCAGTACTTC	CASSLIAGGPSGWVQETQYF
TRBV28	.	.	TRBJ1-1	14	TGTGCCAGCAGTTTAGGGCAGCTAAACACTGAAGCTTTCTTT	CASSLGQLNTEAFF
TRBV4-1	.	.	TRBJ2-7	17	TGCGCCAGCAGCCAAGTCATTCGGGGTAAGAGCTCCTACGAGCAGTACTTC	CASSQVIRGKSSYEQYF
TRBV27	.	.	TRBJ2-1	14	TGTGCCAGCAGTTTAAGGGAGTTTGGCAATGAGCAGTTCTTC	CASSLREFGNEQFF
TRBV4-1	.	TRBD2	TRBJ2-7	15	TGCGCCAGCAGCCCCCAAGCGGGCGGGAGAGTTAGTCAGTACTTC	CASSPQAGGRVSQYF
TRBV4-1	.	.	TRBJ1-4	16	TGCGCCAGCAGCCAAGACGCGGCCTCAACTAATGAAAAACTGTTTTTT	CASSQDAASTNEKLFF
TRBV18	once	TRBD2	TRBJ2-5	17	TGTGCCAGCTCACCACCGGTCCAGCGGGGAGGGCTAGAGACCCAGTACTTC	CASSPPVQRGGLETQYF
TRBV28	.	TRBD1	TRBJ1-5	17	TGTGCCAGCAGTTCGACGCCACAGGGGAGCGGCAATCAGCCCCAGCATTTT	CASSSTPQGSGNQPQHF
TRBV28	.	.	TRBJ1-1	12	TGTGCCAGCATGGGGGGGCACACTGAAGCTTTCTTT	CASMGGHTEAFF
TRBV27	.	TRBD2	TRBJ2-7	16	TGTGCCAGCAGTTTACGGCTAGCGGGAGGTCCCTACGAGCAGTACTTC	CASSLRLAGGPYEQYF
TRBV29-1	.	TRBD1	TRBJ2-7	14	TGCAGCGTTGAAAAAAGACAGGGACCCTACGAGCAGTACTTC	CSVEKRQGPYEQYF
TRBV27	.	.	TRBJ1-1	13	TGTGCCAGCAGTTCCGGGACTTACACTGAAGCTTTCTTT	CASSSGTYTEAFF
TRBV9	.	TRBD1	TRBJ1-1	14	TGTGCCAGCAGCGGCAAGACAGGGATCACTGAAGCTTTCTTT	CASSGKTGITEAFF